The entry that follows covers one T cell receptor beta chain sequence. The assay was immunoSEQ multiplex PCR, and TCRdb's table has in-frame clones only and misses some. This table holds around 18,000 clones, 87% found once. The data belong to a study of OX40 agonist ivuxolimab in advanced cancers. V lost 4 bases, J lost 5 bases, and 17 bases lay in between. CDR1 is MNHEY, CDR2 SMNVEV, per germline (reference sequence). There are 15 residues in the CDR3. This sequence joins TRBV27 and TRBJ1-1; D is unclear. The sequence was collected from an adult with an advanced solid tumor such as melanoma, head and neck, liver or kidney cancer. The input for sequencing was CD4+ or CD8+ T cells sorted from blood, taken in a trial of the OX40 agonist ivuxolimab. The CDR3 nucleotides read TGTGCCAGCAGTTACCTCCCGGGCCTGGGGACTGAAGCTTTCTTT. Protein product: CASSYLPGLGTEAFF.